This is a list of T cell receptor beta chains from one sample in a study of shared clonotypes between healthy human individuals. This table comes from immunoSEQ multiplex PCR, and its TCRdb copy is limited to in-frame clones, with some not included. The profile covers about 460,000 clones, with roughly four fifths appearing a single time and about 12% taken by the ten largest. Sequenced input: PBMCs. The receptors derive from a middle-aged woman in good health. Some clones in this sample may be carry-over from other donors' samples. CDR3s include the opening cysteine and the closing phenylalanine or tryptophan. Each record gives: V gene, D gene, clone size, J gene, CDR3 protein, CDR3 DNA. D genes are given only for firm matches. Expanded clones get a size class; other rows say once, few or many, or leave the size out.

v_gene: TRBV5-4; d_gene: -; abundance: -; j_gene: TRBJ1-4; CDR3aa: CASSLEQGGEKLFF; CDR3nt: TGTGCCAGCAGCTTGGAACAGGGTGGTGAAAAACTGTTTTTT
v_gene: TRBV27; d_gene: TRBD2; abundance: -; j_gene: TRBJ2-1; CDR3aa: CASSSGTSGTYNEQFF; CDR3nt: TGTGCCAGCAGTTCTGGGACTAGCGGGACCTACAATGAGCAGTTCTTC
v_gene: TRBV7-3; d_gene: TRBD2; abundance: few; j_gene: TRBJ2-2; CDR3aa: CASSLVPRGANTGELFF; CDR3nt: TGTGCCAGCAGCTTAGTGCCGCGGGGGGCGAACACCGGGGAGCTGTTTTTT
v_gene: TRBV11-3; d_gene: -; abundance: once; j_gene: TRBJ1-3; CDR3aa: CASSLGGDSGNTIYF; CDR3nt: TGTGCCAGCAGCTTAGGAGGAGACTCTGGAAACACCATATATTTT
v_gene: TRBV25-1; d_gene: -; abundance: -; j_gene: TRBJ2-7; CDR3aa: CASSDLRGGGYEQYF; CDR3nt: TGTGCCAGCAGTGATTTGAGAGGGGGAGGCTACGAGCAGTACTTC
v_gene: TRBV30; d_gene: TRBD1; abundance: -; j_gene: TRBJ1-5; CDR3aa: CAWETGGGQPQHF; CDR3nt: TGTGCCTGGGAGACAGGGGGTGGACAGCCCCAGCATTTT
v_gene: TRBV29-1; d_gene: TRBD2; abundance: -; j_gene: TRBJ2-1; CDR3aa: CSAGKGLAGGNEQFF; CDR3nt: TGCAGCGCCGGGAAGGGACTAGCGGGAGGTAATGAGCAGTTCTTC
v_gene: TRBV4-2; d_gene: TRBD2; abundance: -; j_gene: TRBJ2-1; CDR3aa: CASSPVGGGRAHEQFF; CDR3nt: TGTGCCAGCAGCCCCGTAGGGGGCGGGAGGGCCCATGAGCAGTTCTTC
v_gene: TRBV5-1; d_gene: -; abundance: -; j_gene: TRBJ2-3; CDR3aa: CASSLVWEEADTQYF; CDR3nt: TGCGCCAGCAGCTTGGTGTGGGAGGAGGCAGATACGCAGTATTTT
v_gene: TRBV7-2; d_gene: -; abundance: -; j_gene: TRBJ2-2; CDR3aa: CASSRFSGANTGELFF; CDR3nt: TGTGCCAGCAGCCGATTTAGCGGCGCGAACACCGGGGAGCTGTTTTTT
v_gene: TRBV7-3; d_gene: -; abundance: -; j_gene: TRBJ2-5; CDR3aa: CASSLAALGETQYF; CDR3nt: TGTGCCAGCAGCTTAGCGGCCCTCGGCGAGACCCAGTACTTC
v_gene: TRBV30; d_gene: TRBD1; abundance: -; j_gene: TRBJ2-7; CDR3aa: CASGRGTGAFEQYF; CDR3nt: TGTGCCTCAGGTCGGGGGACAGGGGCGTTCGAGCAGTACTTC
v_gene: TRBV5-1; d_gene: -; abundance: few; j_gene: TRBJ2-1; CDR3aa: CASSRGVRYNEQFF; CDR3nt: TGCGCCAGCAGCAGGGGCGTACGGTACAATGAGCAGTTCTTC
v_gene: TRBV28; d_gene: TRBD2; abundance: -; j_gene: TRBJ2-1; CDR3aa: CASSLGAGGSREQFF; CDR3nt: TGTGCCAGCAGTTTAGGGGCGGGAGGCTCACGTGAGCAGTTCTTC
v_gene: TRBV2; d_gene: -; abundance: few; j_gene: TRBJ1-2; CDR3aa: CASSVAGTNYGYTF; CDR3nt: TGTGCCAGCAGTGTCGCAGGTACGAACTATGGCTACACCTTC
v_gene: TRBV19; d_gene: -; abundance: -; j_gene: TRBJ2-1; CDR3aa: CASSIESGWSNEQFF; CDR3nt: TGTGCCAGTAGTATAGAAAGCGGGTGGTCCAATGAGCAGTTCTTC
v_gene: TRBV6-5; d_gene: -; abundance: once; j_gene: TRBJ2-7; CDR3aa: CASSYSPGAYEQYF; CDR3nt: TGTGCCAGCAGTTACTCGCCGGGGGCCTACGAGCAGTACTTC
v_gene: TRBV11-1; d_gene: -; abundance: -; j_gene: TRBJ2-7; CDR3aa: CASSLRGSQYEQYF; CDR3nt: TGTGCCAGCAGCTTACGGGGCAGCCAGTACGAGCAGTACTTC
v_gene: TRBV6-1; d_gene: -; abundance: -; j_gene: TRBJ2-7; CDR3aa: CASREWTDNYEQYF; CDR3nt: TGTGCCAGCAGAGAATGGACGGATAACTACGAGCAGTACTTC
v_gene: TRBV5-1; d_gene: TRBD2; abundance: -; j_gene: TRBJ2-5; CDR3aa: CASSLGLAGGLGETQYF; CDR3nt: TGCGCCAGCAGCTTGGGCCTAGCGGGAGGGCTCGGAGAGACCCAGTACTTC
v_gene: TRBV7-9; d_gene: -; abundance: -; j_gene: TRBJ2-7; CDR3aa: CASSLEDSLLQYF; CDR3nt: TGTGCCAGCAGCTTAGAAGACTCCCTTTTGCAGTACTTC
v_gene: TRBV2; d_gene: -; abundance: -; j_gene: TRBJ2-7; CDR3aa: CASQTGTWEQYF; CDR3nt: TGTGCCAGCCAGACGGGGACGTGGGAGCAGTACTTC
v_gene: TRBV7-2; d_gene: -; abundance: -; j_gene: TRBJ1-3; CDR3aa: CASSLVFGSLSGNTIYF; CDR3nt: TGTGCCAGCAGCTTAGTATTTGGCAGCCTCTCTGGAAACACCATATATTTT
v_gene: TRBV4-2; d_gene: TRBD1; abundance: -; j_gene: TRBJ2-5; CDR3aa: CASQTSTGATEETQYF; CDR3nt: TGTGCCTCCCAAACGTCGACAGGGGCCACGGAAGAGACCCAGTACTTC
v_gene: TRBV28; d_gene: TRBD2; abundance: -; j_gene: TRBJ2-1; CDR3aa: CASSLRGGRAYNEQFF; CDR3nt: TGTGCCAGCAGTTTACGGGGCGGGAGGGCCTATAATGAGCAGTTCTTC
v_gene: TRBV6-5; d_gene: TRBD1; abundance: few; j_gene: TRBJ2-7; CDR3aa: CASSRDRTYEQYF; CDR3nt: TGTGCCAGCAGTCGGGACAGAACCTACGAGCAGTACTTC
v_gene: TRBV2; d_gene: TRBD1; abundance: -; j_gene: TRBJ2-7; CDR3aa: CASRGDRTYEQYF; CDR3nt: TGTGCCAGCAGGGGGGACAGAACCTACGAGCAGTACTTC
v_gene: TRBV11-2; d_gene: TRBD1; abundance: few; j_gene: TRBJ2-5; CDR3aa: CASNPGGQETQYF; CDR3nt: TGTGCCAGCAACCCAGGGGGCCAAGAGACCCAGTACTTC
v_gene: TRBV7-3; d_gene: TRBD1; abundance: -; j_gene: TRBJ2-3; CDR3aa: CASSLLGQSTDTQYF; CDR3nt: TGTGCCAGCAGCTTATTGGGACAGAGCACAGATACGCAGTATTTT
v_gene: TRBV4-1; d_gene: TRBD2; abundance: -; j_gene: TRBJ2-7; CDR3aa: CASSLGLAGGAPYEQYF; CDR3nt: TGCGCCAGCAGCCTTGGACTAGCGGGAGGGGCTCCCTACGAGCAGTACTTC
v_gene: TRBV7-9; d_gene: -; abundance: -; j_gene: TRBJ1-2; CDR3aa: CASSLDGVSYTF; CDR3nt: TGTGCCAGCAGCTTAGACGGAGTCAGCTACACCTTC
v_gene: TRBV27; d_gene: -; abundance: -; j_gene: TRBJ1-5; CDR3aa: CASSLGADQPQHF; CDR3nt: TGTGCCAGCAGTTTGGGGGCTGATCAGCCCCAGCATTTT
v_gene: TRBV7-2; d_gene: -; abundance: -; j_gene: TRBJ1-2; CDR3aa: CASSLRTGGYGYTF; CDR3nt: TGTGCCAGCAGCTTACGGACGGGAGGCTATGGCTACACCTTC
v_gene: TRBV5-6; d_gene: -; abundance: once; j_gene: TRBJ2-3; CDR3aa: CASSYAGGSGTDTQYF; CDR3nt: TGTGCCAGCAGCTACGCAGGAGGGTCTGGCACAGATACGCAGTATTTT
v_gene: TRBV18; d_gene: TRBD2; abundance: -; j_gene: TRBJ2-5; CDR3aa: CASSPFGTSGKETQYF; CDR3nt: TGTGCCAGCTCACCATTTGGGACTAGCGGGAAAGAGACCCAGTACTTC
v_gene: TRBV5-1; d_gene: -; abundance: -; j_gene: TRBJ1-5; CDR3aa: CASSSTGRNQPQHF; CDR3nt: TGCGCCAGCAGCTCAACAGGGCGAAATCAGCCCCAGCATTTT
v_gene: TRBV6-1; d_gene: -; abundance: -; j_gene: TRBJ2-2; CDR3aa: CASSQTPTGELFF; CDR3nt: TGTGCCAGCAGCCAGACTCCTACCGGGGAGCTGTTTTTT
v_gene: TRBV27; d_gene: TRBD2; abundance: -; j_gene: TRBJ2-1; CDR3aa: CASSKAGNYNEQFF; CDR3nt: TGTGCCAGCAGTAAAGCGGGAAACTACAATGAGCAGTTCTTC
v_gene: TRBV30; d_gene: -; abundance: -; j_gene: TRBJ1-1; CDR3aa: CAWLRVPNTEAFF; CDR3nt: TGTGCCTGGTTGCGGGTCCCGAACACTGAAGCTTTCTTT
v_gene: TRBV7-3; d_gene: -; abundance: -; j_gene: TRBJ2-2; CDR3aa: CASSTLANTGELFF; CDR3nt: TGTGCCAGCAGCACTCTAGCGAACACCGGGGAGCTGTTTTTT
v_gene: TRBV6-1; d_gene: -; abundance: -; j_gene: TRBJ1-1; CDR3aa: CASSEWTVGAFF; CDR3nt: TGTGCCAGCAGTGAATGGACGGTTGGGGCTTTCTTC
v_gene: TRBV19; d_gene: TRBD1; abundance: -; j_gene: TRBJ1-5; CDR3aa: CATGGQGGNQPQHF; CDR3nt: TGTGCCACCGGCGGACAGGGTGGAAATCAGCCCCAGCATTTT
v_gene: TRBV7-8; d_gene: -; abundance: -; j_gene: TRBJ2-7; CDR3aa: CASSLSPPGTYEQYF; CDR3nt: TGTGCCAGCAGCTTATCCCCCCCCGGGACCTACGAGCAGTACTTC
v_gene: TRBV5-1; d_gene: TRBD2; abundance: -; j_gene: TRBJ2-3; CDR3aa: CASSFGIAGEDTQYF; CDR3nt: TGCGCCAGCAGCTTCGGAATAGCGGGAGAAGATACGCAGTATTTT
v_gene: TRBV5-4; d_gene: -; abundance: -; j_gene: TRBJ2-7; CDR3aa: CASSFDPGSYEQYF; CDR3nt: TGTGCCAGCAGCTTCGACCCCGGCTCCTACGAGCAGTACTTC
v_gene: TRBV7-3; d_gene: -; abundance: once; j_gene: TRBJ2-7; CDR3aa: CASSLDVVYEQYF; CDR3nt: TGTGCCAGCAGCTTAGACGTCGTTTACGAGCAGTACTTC
v_gene: TRBV6-1; d_gene: -; abundance: -; j_gene: TRBJ2-7; CDR3aa: CASSYGPGNEQYF; CDR3nt: TGTGCCAGCAGCTACGGTCCCGGGAACGAGCAGTACTTC